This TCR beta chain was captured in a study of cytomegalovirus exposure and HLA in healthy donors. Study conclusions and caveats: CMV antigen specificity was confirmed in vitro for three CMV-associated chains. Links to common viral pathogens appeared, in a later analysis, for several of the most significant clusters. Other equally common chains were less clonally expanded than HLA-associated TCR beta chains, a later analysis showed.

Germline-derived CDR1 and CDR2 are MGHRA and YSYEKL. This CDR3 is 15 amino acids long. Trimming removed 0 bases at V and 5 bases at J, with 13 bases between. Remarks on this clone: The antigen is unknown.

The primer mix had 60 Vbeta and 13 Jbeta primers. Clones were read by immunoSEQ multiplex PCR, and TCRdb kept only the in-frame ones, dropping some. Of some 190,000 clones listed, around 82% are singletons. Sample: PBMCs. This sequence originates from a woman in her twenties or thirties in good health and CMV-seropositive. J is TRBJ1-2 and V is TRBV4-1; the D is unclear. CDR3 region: CASSQDETRGYGYTF. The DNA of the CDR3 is TGCGCCAGCAGCCAAGATGAGACGCGGGGTTATGGCTACACCTTC.